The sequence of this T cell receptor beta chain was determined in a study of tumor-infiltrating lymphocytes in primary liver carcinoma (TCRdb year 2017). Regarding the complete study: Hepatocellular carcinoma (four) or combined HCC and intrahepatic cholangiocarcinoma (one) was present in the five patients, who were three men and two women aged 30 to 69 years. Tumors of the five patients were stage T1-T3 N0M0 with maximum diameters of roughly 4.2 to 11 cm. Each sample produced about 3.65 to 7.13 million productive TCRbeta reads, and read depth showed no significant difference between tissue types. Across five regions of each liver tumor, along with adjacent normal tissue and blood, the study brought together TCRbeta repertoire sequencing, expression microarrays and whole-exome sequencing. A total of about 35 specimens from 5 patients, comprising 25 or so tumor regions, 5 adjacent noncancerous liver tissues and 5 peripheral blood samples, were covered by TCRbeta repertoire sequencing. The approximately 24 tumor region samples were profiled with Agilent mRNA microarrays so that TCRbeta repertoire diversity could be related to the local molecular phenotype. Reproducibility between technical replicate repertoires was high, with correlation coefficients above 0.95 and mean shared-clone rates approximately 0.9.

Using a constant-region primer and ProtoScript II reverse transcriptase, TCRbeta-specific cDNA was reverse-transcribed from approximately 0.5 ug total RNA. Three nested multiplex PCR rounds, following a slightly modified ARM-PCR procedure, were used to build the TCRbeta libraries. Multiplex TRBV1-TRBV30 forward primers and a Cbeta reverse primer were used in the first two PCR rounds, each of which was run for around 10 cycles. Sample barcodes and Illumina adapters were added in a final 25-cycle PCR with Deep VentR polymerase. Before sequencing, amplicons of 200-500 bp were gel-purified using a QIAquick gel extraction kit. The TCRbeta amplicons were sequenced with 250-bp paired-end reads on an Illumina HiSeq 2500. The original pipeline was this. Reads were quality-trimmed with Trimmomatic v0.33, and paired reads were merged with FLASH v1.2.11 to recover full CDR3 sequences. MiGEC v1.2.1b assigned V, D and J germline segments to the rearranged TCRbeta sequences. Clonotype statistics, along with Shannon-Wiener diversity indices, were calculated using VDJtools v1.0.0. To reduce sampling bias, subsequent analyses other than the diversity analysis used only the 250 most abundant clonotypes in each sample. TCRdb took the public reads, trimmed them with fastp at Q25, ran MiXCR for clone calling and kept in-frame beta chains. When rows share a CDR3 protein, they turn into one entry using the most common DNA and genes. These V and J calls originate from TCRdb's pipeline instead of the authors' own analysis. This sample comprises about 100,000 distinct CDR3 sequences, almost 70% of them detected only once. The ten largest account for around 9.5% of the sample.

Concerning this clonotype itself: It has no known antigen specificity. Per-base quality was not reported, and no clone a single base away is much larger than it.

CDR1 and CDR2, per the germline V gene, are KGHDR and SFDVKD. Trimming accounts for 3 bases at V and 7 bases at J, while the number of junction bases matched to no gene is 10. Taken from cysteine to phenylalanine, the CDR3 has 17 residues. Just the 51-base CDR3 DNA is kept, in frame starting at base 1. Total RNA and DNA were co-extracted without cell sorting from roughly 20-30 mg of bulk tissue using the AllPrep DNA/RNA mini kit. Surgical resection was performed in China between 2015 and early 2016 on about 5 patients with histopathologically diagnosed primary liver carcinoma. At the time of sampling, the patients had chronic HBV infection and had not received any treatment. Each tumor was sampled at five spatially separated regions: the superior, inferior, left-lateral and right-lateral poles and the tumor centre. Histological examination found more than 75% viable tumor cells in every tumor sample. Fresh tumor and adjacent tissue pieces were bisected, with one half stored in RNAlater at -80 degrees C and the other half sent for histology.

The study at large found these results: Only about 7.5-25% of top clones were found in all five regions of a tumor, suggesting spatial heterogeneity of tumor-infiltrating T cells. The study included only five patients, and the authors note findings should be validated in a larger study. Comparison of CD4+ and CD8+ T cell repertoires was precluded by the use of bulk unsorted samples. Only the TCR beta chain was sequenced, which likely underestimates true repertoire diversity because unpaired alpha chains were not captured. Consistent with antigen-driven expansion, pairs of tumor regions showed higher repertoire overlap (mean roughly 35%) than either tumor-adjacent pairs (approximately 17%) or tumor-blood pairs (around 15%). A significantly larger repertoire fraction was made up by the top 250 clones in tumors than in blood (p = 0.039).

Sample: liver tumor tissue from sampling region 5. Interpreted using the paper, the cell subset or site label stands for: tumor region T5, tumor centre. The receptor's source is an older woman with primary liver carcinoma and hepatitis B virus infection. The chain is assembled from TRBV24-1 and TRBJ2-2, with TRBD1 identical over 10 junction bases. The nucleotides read TGTGCCACCAGTGATCATTGGACAGGGGGATCCGGCGGGGAGCTGTTTTTT. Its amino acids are CATSDHWTGGSGGELFF.